The following is a T cell receptor beta chain sequence with its context. This sample stems from a study of blood T cell repertoires in COVID-19. Study-wide context: Donors in the United States, Italy and Spain gave samples during acute or convalescent COVID-19. In each case, the material was cDNA or gDNA derived from T cells, B-cell-depleted T cells, or PBMCs.

Per germline, CDR1 LNHDA and CDR2 SQIVND (reference sequence). V gave up 1 base and J gave up 6 bases, with 7 bases separating them. The CDR3 covers 14 residues. In the source study's methods: From reference gene primer amplification, estimates of nucleated cell counts were derived. The protocol was immunoSEQ multiplex PCR, while the TCRdb copy is restricted to in-frame clones and leaves out a portion. The V and J calls and clone size are taken from that table; D and trimming were inferred from the DNA. The data contain roughly 150,000 clones, 70% to 90% of them seen just once; the ten biggest clones take up 6.9%. Patients in Seattle were enrolled during active infection, then followed longitudinally.

The J gene is TRBJ1-6, the V gene TRBV19; D remains ambiguous. The sample consisted of peripheral blood. This sequence originates from a man older than 75 with COVID-19, enrolled during active disease. The CDR3 is CASSIGQRNSPLHF. CDR3 nucleotide sequence: TGTGCCAGTAGTATAGGTCAGCGTAATTCACCCCTCCACTTT.